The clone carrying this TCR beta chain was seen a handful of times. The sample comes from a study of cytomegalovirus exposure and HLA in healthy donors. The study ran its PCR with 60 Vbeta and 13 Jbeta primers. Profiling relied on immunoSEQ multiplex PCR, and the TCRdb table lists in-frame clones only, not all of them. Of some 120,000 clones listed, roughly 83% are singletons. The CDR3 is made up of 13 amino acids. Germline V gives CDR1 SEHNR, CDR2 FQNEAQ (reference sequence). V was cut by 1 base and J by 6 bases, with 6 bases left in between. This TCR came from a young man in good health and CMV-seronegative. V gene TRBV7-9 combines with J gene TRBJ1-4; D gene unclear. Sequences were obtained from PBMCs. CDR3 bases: TGTGCCAGCAGCTTAGTAACGGATGAAAAACTGTTTTTT. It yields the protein CASSLVTDEKLFF.